Shown below are 5 T cell receptor beta chains from a single sample sequenced in a study of blood T cell repertoires in COVID-19. Data came from immunoSEQ multiplex PCR; TCRdb stores just in-frame clones and leaves some out. Among approximately 230,000 clones listed, about nine tenths were seen once. Sequenced sample: PBMCs or T cells enriched from blood (not recorded which). These receptors were collected from a man in his forties who had recovered from COVID-19.

This chain joins TRBV3-1 (or the pseudogene TRBV3-2) and TRBJ1-2, with D perhaps matching TRBD1 (6 bases). CDR1 LGHDT and CDR2 YNNKEL come from the germline V gene (reference sequence). The CDR3 consists of 15 residues. The germline V and J ends were trimmed by 0 bases and 4 bases, with 12 bases remaining between them. CDR3: CASSQEPDRSYGYTF. The CDR3 DNA reads TGTGCCAGCAGCCAAGAACCGGACAGAAGCTATGGCTACACCTTC.

The V call is TRBV30, the J call TRBJ1-4; TRBD1 might be the D (6 bases). V lost 4 bases and J lost 8, with 11 bases in between. Germline CDR1 is GTSNPN and CDR2 is SVGIG (reference sequence). The CDR3 spans 12 residues. CDR3 nucleotides: TGTGCCTGGAACAGGGATTGGGAAAAACTGTTTTTT. Translation: CAWNRDWEKLFF.

This sequence joins TRBV5-4 and TRBJ1-1, with 8 bases that match TRBD1. The CDR3 loop spans 15 amino acids. Trimming cost V 1 base and J 1 base; bases outside gene matches: 3. In germline, CDR1 is SGHNT, CDR2 YYREEE (reference sequence). In DNA form, the CDR3 reads TGTGCCAGCAGCTTGTTTCAGGGGGCGAACACTGAAGCTTTCTTT. Residues: CASSLFQGANTEAFF.

Written as DNA, the CDR3 is TGTGCCAGCTCCCGGACAGCTCAATCTAGGGGTGAGCAGTTCTTC. The encoded protein is CASSRTAQSRGEQFF. The V and J genes are TRBV18 and TRBJ2-1; the D gene is possibly TRBD1 (6 bases). The CDR3 totals 15 residues. The V and J ends lost 6 bases and 9 bases respectively, with 21 bases between them. CDR1 and CDR2 (germline): KGHSH, LQKENI. The whole variable domain, remainder taken from reference TRBV18 and TRBJ2-1, is NAGVMQNPRHLVRRRGQEARLRCSPMKGHSHVYWYRQLPEEGLKFMVYLQKENIIDESGMPKERFSAEFPKEGPSILRIQQVVRGDSAAYFCASSRTAQSRGEQFFGPGTRLTVL.

This clone has only a few counts. This chain links TRBV30 with TRBJ1-3; D gene unclear. V was shortened by 4 bases and J by 1 base, with 5 bases between the two germline ends. CDR3 length equals 12 residues. In germline, CDR1 is GTSNPN, CDR2 SVGIG (reference sequence). CDR3 sequence reads: CAWTISGNTIYF. The CDR3 region has the DNA TGTGCCTGGACAATTTCTGGAAACACCATATATTTT. The full variable domain, its missing parts supplied by reference TRBV30 and TRBJ1-3, is SQTIHQWPATLVQPVGSPLSLECTVEGTSNPNLYWYRQAAGRGLQLLFYSVGIGQISSEVPQNLSASRPQDRQFILSSKKLLLSDSGFYLCAWTISGNTIYFGEGSWLTVV.